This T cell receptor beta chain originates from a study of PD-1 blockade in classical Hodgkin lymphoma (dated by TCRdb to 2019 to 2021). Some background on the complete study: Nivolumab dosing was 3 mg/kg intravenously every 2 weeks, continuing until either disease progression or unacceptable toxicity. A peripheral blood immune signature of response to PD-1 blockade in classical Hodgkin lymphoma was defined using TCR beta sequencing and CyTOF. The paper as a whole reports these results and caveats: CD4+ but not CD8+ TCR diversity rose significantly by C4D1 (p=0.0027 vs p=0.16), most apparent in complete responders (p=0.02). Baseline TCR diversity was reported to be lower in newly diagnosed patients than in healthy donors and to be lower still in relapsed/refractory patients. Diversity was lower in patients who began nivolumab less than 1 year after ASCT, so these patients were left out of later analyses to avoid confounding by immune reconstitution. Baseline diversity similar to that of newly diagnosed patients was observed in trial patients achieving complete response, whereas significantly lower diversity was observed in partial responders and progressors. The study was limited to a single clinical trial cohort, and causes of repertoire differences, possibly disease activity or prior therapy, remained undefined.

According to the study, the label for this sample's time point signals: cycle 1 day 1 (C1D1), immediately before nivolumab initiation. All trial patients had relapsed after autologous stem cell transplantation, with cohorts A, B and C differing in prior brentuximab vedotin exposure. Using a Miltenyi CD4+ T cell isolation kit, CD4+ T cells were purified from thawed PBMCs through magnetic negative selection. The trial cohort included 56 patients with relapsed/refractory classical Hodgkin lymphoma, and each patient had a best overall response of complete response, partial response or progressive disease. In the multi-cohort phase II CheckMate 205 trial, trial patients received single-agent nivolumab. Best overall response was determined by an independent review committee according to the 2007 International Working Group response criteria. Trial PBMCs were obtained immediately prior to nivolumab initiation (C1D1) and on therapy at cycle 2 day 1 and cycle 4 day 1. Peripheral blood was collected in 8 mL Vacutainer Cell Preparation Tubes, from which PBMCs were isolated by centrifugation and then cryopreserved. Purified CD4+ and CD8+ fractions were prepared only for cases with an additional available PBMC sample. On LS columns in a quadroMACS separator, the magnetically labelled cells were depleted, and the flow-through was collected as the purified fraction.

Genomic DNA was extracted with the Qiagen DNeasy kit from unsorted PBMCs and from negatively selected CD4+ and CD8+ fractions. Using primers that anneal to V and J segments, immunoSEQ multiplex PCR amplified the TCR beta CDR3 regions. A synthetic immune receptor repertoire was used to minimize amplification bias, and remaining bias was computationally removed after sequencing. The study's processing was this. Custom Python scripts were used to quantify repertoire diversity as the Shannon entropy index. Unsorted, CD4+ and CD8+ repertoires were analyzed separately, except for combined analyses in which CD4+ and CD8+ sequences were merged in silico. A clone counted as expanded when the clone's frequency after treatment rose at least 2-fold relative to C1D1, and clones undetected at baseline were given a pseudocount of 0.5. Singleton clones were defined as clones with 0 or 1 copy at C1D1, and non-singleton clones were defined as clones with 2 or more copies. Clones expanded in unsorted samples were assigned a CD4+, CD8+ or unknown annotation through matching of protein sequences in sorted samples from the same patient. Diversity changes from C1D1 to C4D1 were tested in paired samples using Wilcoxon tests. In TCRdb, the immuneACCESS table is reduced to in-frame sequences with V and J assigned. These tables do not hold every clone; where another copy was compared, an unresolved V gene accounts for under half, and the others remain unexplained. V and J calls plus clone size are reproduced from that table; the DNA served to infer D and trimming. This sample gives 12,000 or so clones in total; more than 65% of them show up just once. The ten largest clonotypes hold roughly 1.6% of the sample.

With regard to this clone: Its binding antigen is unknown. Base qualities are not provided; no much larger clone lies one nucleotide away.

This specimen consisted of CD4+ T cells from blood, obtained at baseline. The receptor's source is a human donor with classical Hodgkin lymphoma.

In nucleotides, the sequence is TGCGCCAGCAGCCACCCGGGACAGCTCTTCTATGGCTACACCTTC. This yields the protein CASSHPGQLFYGYTF. Recombination linked TRBV4-1 to TRBJ1-2; the central 7 bases match TRBD1. Germline trimming: 3 bases from V, 4 bases from J; junction bases outside gene matches: 8. Taken from cysteine to phenylalanine, the CDR3 has 15 residues. Kept here is only the CDR3 DNA, which spans 45 bases and is read in frame from base 1. From a lookup of the germline V gene, CDR1 and CDR2 are MGHRA and YSYEKL.